The 11 T cell receptor beta chains below all came from one sample that was sequenced in a study of response to subunit inactivated influenza vaccine. TCRdb ran MiXCR on the RT-PCR reads and lists one entry per CDR3 protein. The sample lists approximately 730,000 distinct CDR3 sequences, 14% occurring once. Specimen: PBMCs from blood, collected 14 to 15 days before vaccination. The receptors shown here come from a man in his fifties who received an inactivated influenza vaccine.

The sample holds many counts of this clonotype. The CDR3 nucleotides are TGTGCCAGCAGTTTAGAGGGGGGGAACACTGAAGCTTTCTTT. Its translation: CASSLEGGNTEAFF. This chain connects TRBV12-3 or TRBV12-4 to TRBJ1-1; TRBD1 is a possible D gene (6 bases). The CDR3 totals 14 residues. V was clipped by 1 base and J by 1 base, with 7 bases between them.

The table lists this clonotype with a few counts. The chain uses TRBV27 and TRBJ1-1, with 8 bases lining up with TRBD1. The CDR3 spans 14 residues. The V gene's germline CDR1 is MNHEY and CDR2 SMNVEV (reference sequence). V lost 2 bases and J lost 4; bases outside the gene matches: 3. CDR3 loop: CASSLTGGPTEAFF. The CDR3 DNA reads TGTGCCAGCAGTTTAACAGGGGGTCCCACTGAAGCTTTCTTT.

The rearrangement uses TRBV12-3 or TRBV12-4 and TRBJ1-5, with 8 nucleotides matching TRBD1. Trimming took 6 bases from V and 4 from J; bases not matched to a gene: 11. The CDR3 spans 16 residues. The CDR3 loop is CASRATGDFRNQPQHF. Written as DNA, the CDR3 is TGTGCCAGCAGGGCGACAGGGGATTTTCGGAATCAGCCCCAGCATTTT.

The chain has TRBV15 and TRBJ2-5, with 9 bases lining up with TRBD2. CDR1 and CDR2 from the germline V gene are LNHNV and YYDKDF (reference sequence). Unmatched junction bases numbered 11, after V lost 0 bases and J lost 6 bases. The CDR3 runs 17 residues. DNA of the CDR3: TGTGCCACCAGCAGAGATCGGTTGCGGGGGGGCTTAAAGACCCAGTACTTC. Encoded protein: CATSRDRLRGGLKTQYF.

The chain uses TRBV29-1 and TRBJ2-5; D remains ambiguous. Trimming removed 0 bases at V and 4 bases at J, with 12 bases between. CDR3 length: 14 amino acids. Per germline, CDR1 SQVTM and CDR2 ANQGSEA. This CDR3 reads CSVEDPKVLETQYF. The CDR3 region has the DNA TGCAGCGTTGAAGATCCTAAGGTCTTAGAGACCCAGTACTTC.

The rearrangement uses TRBV28 and TRBJ1-5, with 10 bases that match TRBD1. Germline V gene data show CDR1 as MDHEN and CDR2 as SYDVKM. CDR3 length equals 15 residues. The J segment lost 6 bases and the V segment lost 6 bases, leaving 8 bases of the junction unmatched. CDR3 residues: CASSPRTGGLQPQHF. Written as DNA, the CDR3 is TGTGCCAGCAGCCCAAGGACAGGGGGTCTTCAGCCCCAGCATTTT.

At least ten counts were recorded for this clonotype. The chain couples TRBV4-2 to TRBJ2-1; 7 bases fit TRBD2. The CDR3 contains 15 residues. The J segment lost 6 bases and the V segment lost 0 bases, leaving 5 bases of the junction unmatched. The germline CDR1 and CDR2 sequences are LGHNA and YNFKEQ. The CDR3 spells CASSQDRGVPNEQFF. Here the CDR3 DNA reads TGTGCCAGCAGCCAAGATCGGGGGGTCCCCAATGAGCAGTTCTTC.

In this sample, this clonotype turned up a few times. This sequence joins TRBV4-3 and TRBJ2-3; D is undetermined. Germline lookup yields CDR1 LGHNA and CDR2 YSLEER. The CDR3 has 15 amino acids. With 1 base removed from V and 5 bases from J, the gap between germline ends came to 13 bases. In DNA form, the CDR3 reads TGCGCCAGCAGCCAAGGAAGAGAGGCGATAGATACGCAGTATTTT. Translation: CASSQGREAIDTQYF.

This clonotype was detected ten times or more. This chain connects TRBV7-2 to TRBJ2-3; 13 bases are shared with TRBD2. Per the germline V gene, CDR1 is SGHTA and CDR2 is FQGNSA. V shed 6 bases and J 3 bases; nucleotides not matched to a gene: 6. This CDR3 has 16 residues. The CDR3 is CASSLGLAGLTDTQYF. The CDR3 bases are TGTGCCAGCAGTTTGGGACTAGCGGGGTTGACAGATACGCAGTATTTT.

J is TRBJ1-5 and V is TRBV5-1; 10 bases are shared with TRBD1. Trimming took 5 bases from V and 6 from J; bases not matched to a gene: 8. Germline V CDR1 and CDR2: SGHRS, YFSETQ. The CDR3 runs to 15 residues. The CDR3 loop reads CASRSGTGAAQPQHF. The CDR3 DNA follows: TGCGCCAGCAGATCCGGGACAGGGGCCGCTCAGCCCCAGCATTTT.

J is TRBJ2-3 and V is TRBV5-1; TRBD1 matches 11 bases. The germline CDR1 and CDR2 sequences are SGHRS and YFSETQ. CDR3 length: 15 amino acids. J lost 5 bases, V lost 7 bases, and 9 bases had no gene match. This CDR3 is CASLHGDRGGDTQYF. The CDR3 DNA reads TGCGCCAGCCTCCATGGGGACAGGGGGGGAGATACGCAGTATTTT.